The 11 T cell receptor beta chains listed next were all sequenced from one sample in a study of beta chain features in type 1 diabetes. The entirety of the isolated RNA underwent reverse transcription, so expressed TCRB transcripts were sequenced. Repertoires were generated with immunoSEQ multiplex PCR, while TCRdb's copy carries only in-frame clones and drops some. The table records 300,000 to 350,000 clones, roughly 8% of them present only once. Material: central memory CD4+ T cells from blood. These receptors all come from a woman aged 18-29 years in good health.

This chain uses TRBV11-3 with TRBJ2-1; possible D gene TRBD1, 5 bases. This CDR3 is 12 amino acids long. Germline CDR1 and CDR2: SGHNT and YENEEA. The V and J ends lost 2 bases and 8 bases respectively, with 7 bases between them. The CDR3 DNA reads as TGTGCCAGCAGCTTACAGGGATATGAGCAGTTCTTC. This gives the protein CASSLQGYEQFF.

Of note for this clone: One end of the junction does not line up with germline, which may come from a read error. The chain links TRBV10-3 to TRBJ2-5; D tentatively reads TRBD1 or TRBD2 (5 bases each). The CDR3 spans 13 residues. Germline V gene data show CDR1 as ENHRY and CDR2 as SYGVKD. This chain's CDR3 is CASSFQGDETQYF. The CDR3 nucleotides are TGTGCCAGCAGTTTCCAGGGAGACGAGACCCAGTACTTC.

This clone came up many times. The same CDR3 is also encoded by other DNA sequences in this sample. J is TRBJ2-3 and V is TRBV7-2; D is unclear. V lost 5 bases and J 0 bases, leaving 3 bases between the germline ends. The CDR3 loop spans 12 amino acids. Germline CDR1 SGHTA, CDR2 FQGNSA. DNA of the CDR3: TGTGCCAGCAGCCTTAGCACAGATACGCAGTATTTT. Translated, it gives CASSLSTDTQYF.

This clone was observed a handful of times. CDR3 bases: TGTGCCAGCAACATGGCCAACACCGGGGAGCTGTTTTTT. This codes for CASNMANTGELFF. The rearrangement links TRBV2 to TRBJ2-2; no definite D call. CDR3 length: 13 amino acids. The V end lost 7 bases, the J end lost 2 bases, and 8 bases lay between the germline ends. Germline V gene data show CDR1 as SNHLY and CDR2 as FYNNEI.

This clone was found many times. The gene calls are TRBV10-3 and TRBJ2-6; maybe TRBD1 (6 bases). This CDR3 is 14 amino acids long. Looked up from germline, CDR1 is ENHRY and CDR2 is SYGVKD. V was clipped by 7 bases and J by 1 base, with 8 bases between them. The DNA for the CDR3 is TGTGCCATCAATACAGGGTCTGGGGCCAACGTCCTGACTTTC. Protein: CAINTGSGANVLTF.

The chain joins TRBV28 to TRBJ1-2; D ambiguous. The CDR3 runs 14 residues. V was shortened by 4 bases and J by 6 bases, with 15 bases between the two germline ends. CDR1 and CDR2 from the germline V gene are MDHEN and SYDVKM. The CDR3 region has the DNA TGTGCCAGCAGTTCGTCGTGGCAGGCGGATGGCTACACCTTC. Translated, it gives CASSSSWQADGYTF.

The chain couples TRBV5-4 to TRBJ2-7; the D is unclear. The length of the CDR3 is 16 residues. Germline CDR1 is SGHNT and CDR2 is YYREEE (reference sequence). Trimming took 0 bases from V and 6 from J, leaving 19 bases between them. The CDR3 is CASSLVAGTYPAEQYF. The CDR3 DNA is TGTGCCAGCAGCTTGGTTGCCGGCACATACCCCGCCGAGCAGTACTTC.

This clone was found once. The V and J genes are TRBV19 and TRBJ1-2; D uncertain. V lost 6 bases to trimming and J lost 2 bases, with 16 bases between them. The CDR3 loop spans 15 amino acids. The germline V gene has CDR1 LNHDA and CDR2 SQIVND (reference sequence). The chain's CDR3 is CASSIQRGRNYGYTF. As DNA, the CDR3 is TGTGCCAGTAGCATACAGCGGGGTAGAAACTATGGCTACACCTTC.

The genes are TRBV10-1 and TRBJ2-7, with TRBD2 matching over 11 bases. The CDR3 has 13 residues. In germline, CDR1 is WNHNN, CDR2 SYGVQD (reference sequence). Losses at the gene ends were 2 bases for V and 6 bases for J; bases not matched to a gene: 0. The CDR3, as DNA: TGCGCCAGCAGTGAGGGGACTAGCGGCGAGCAGTACTTC. It translates to CASSEGTSGEQYF.

Many counts were recorded for this clone. V gene TRBV4-3 combines with J gene TRBJ2-5; tentatively, D is TRBD1 (7 bases). V was clipped by 2 bases and J by 5 bases, with 12 bases between them. Germline V gives CDR1 LGHNA, CDR2 YSLEER. The CDR3 is made up of 14 amino acids. The chain's CDR3 is CASSQRLGGETQYF. DNA for the CDR3: TGCGCCAGCAGCCAAAGACTAGGGGGCGAGACCCAGTACTTC.

The sample holds many counts of this clone. At the DNA level, this CDR3 is encoded by other sequences in the same sample as well. J is TRBJ1-5 and V is TRBV19; possible D gene TRBD1, 5 bases. Germline CDR1 and CDR2: LNHDA and SQIVND (reference sequence). V dropped 5 bases and J dropped 4 bases, with 9 bases sitting between them. This CDR3 comprises 13 residues. The CDR3: CASSPGLNQPQHF. The CDR3 DNA sequence: TGTGCCAGTAGTCCGGGGCTAAATCAGCCCCAGCATTTT.